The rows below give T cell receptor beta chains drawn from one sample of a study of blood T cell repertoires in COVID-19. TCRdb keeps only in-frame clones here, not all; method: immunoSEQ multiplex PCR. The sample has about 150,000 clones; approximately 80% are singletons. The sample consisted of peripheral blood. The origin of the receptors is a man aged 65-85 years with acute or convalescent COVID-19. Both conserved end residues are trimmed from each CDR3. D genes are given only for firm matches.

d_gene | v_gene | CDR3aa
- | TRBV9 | ASSTRDYYGYT
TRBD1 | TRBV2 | ASGEDRANTGELF
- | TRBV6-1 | ASSEGAANYGYT
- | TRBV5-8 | ASSLGGHLSGANVLT
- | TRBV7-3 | ASSPAPSSYNEQF
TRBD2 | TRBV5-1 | ASRPGGSGANVLT
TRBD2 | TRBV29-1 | SAATSGSYEQY
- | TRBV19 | ASSITGPLRNGYT
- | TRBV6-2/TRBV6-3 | ASSSGRYGPGEYAF
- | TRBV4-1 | ASSLDVGQPQH
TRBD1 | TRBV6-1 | ASSEGSGNRGGEKLF
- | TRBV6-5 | ASSYIMDPGAGELF
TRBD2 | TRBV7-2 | ASSLGSSGVETQY
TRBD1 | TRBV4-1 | ASGPGQDYYGYT
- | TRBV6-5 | ASSYSYSLNEQF
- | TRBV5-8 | ASTRLTAQGTETQY
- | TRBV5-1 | ASSLRSGMYNEQF
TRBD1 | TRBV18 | ASSPTRDSQTRNTEAF
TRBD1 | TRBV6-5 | ASSPRTGREETQY
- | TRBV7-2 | ASSPPGQGSPLH
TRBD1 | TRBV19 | ASKMGQERDSYT
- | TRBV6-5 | ASKQDTDTQY
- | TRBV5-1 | ASSLVAAEQSGEQF
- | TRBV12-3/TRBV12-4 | ASSKLGGNEQF
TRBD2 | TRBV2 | ASTQAGGGTYEQY
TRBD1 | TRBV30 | AWSAGPGGPQH
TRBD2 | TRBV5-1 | ASSLPSGGASSYNEQF
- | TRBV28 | ASSLGRAQH
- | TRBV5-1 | ASGRQSGLTNTGELF
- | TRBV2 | ASNGGLYEQY
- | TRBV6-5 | ASSSQGYGEKLF
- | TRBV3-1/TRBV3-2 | ASSQDRAGVAF
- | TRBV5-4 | ASSYRDSYEQY
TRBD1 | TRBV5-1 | ASSPAGGAGANVLT
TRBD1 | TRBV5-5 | ASSLRPGQEYGYT
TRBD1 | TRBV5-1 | ASSLGVTGTLFGSEQY
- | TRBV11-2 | ASSLVRQSQY
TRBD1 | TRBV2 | ASSDGTGRWETQY
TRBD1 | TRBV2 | ASRRTGANTGELF
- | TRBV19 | ASRPGSGASPEKLF
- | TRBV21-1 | ASSKLRGKGTCSGNTIY
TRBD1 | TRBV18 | ASSLLGQGGEKLF
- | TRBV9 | ASSAQGTNTGELF
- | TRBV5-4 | ASSLASGSPLH
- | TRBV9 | ASSVGQGTETQY
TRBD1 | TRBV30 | AWSYRGAGNQPQH
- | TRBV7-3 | ASSPDRTNYNEQF
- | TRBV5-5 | ASSLGTGYESEQF
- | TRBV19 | ASSIGSGDSYEQY
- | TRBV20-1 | SASSGSRGSNQPQH
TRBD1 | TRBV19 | ASSFHRGHDEQY
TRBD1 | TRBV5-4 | ASSPRTGGNSPLH
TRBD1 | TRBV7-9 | ASSSPGQGGVYEQY
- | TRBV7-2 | ASSLASRANYGYT
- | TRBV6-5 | ASSLTGLSPLH
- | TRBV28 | ASRNTGRNEKLF
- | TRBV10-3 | AISGGVSDTQY
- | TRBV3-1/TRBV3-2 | ASSQIRGTGELF
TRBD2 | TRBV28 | ASSLSGSSHEQY